The 14 T cell receptor beta chains reported below all come from one sample, sequenced in a study of T cells in Graves' hyperthyroidism and ophthalmopathy. Researchers amplified the TCR beta CDR3 regions from RNA transcripts. HTBI primers drove first-round RT-PCR of the TCR CDR3. TCRdb used MiXCR to reprocess the multiplex PCR reads, holding one entry per CDR3 protein. This sample has over 650,000 distinct CDR3 sequences; approximately 42% occur once, and the top ten carry approximately 7.2%. Sequences were obtained from peripheral blood or thyroid tissue (not recorded which). These receptors all come from an adult man with Graves' disease, either hyperthyroidism or ophthalmopathy (not recorded which).

The chain is built from TRBV2 and TRBJ1-4; D not resolved. V was pared by 3 bases and J by 8 bases, with 13 bases between. This CDR3 region has 14 residues. Germline CDR1 and CDR2: SNHLY and FYNNEI. In DNA, the CDR3 is TGTGCCAGCAGTGATGTAACGGGAGGAGAAAAACTGTTTTTT. This translates into CASSDVTGGEKLFF. Full variable domain (remainder filled in from reference TRBV2 and TRBJ1-4): EPEVTQTPSHQVTQMGQEVILRCVPISNHLYFYWYRQILGQKVEFLVSFYNNEISEKSEIFDDQFSVERPDGSNFTLKIRSTKLEDSAMYFCASSDVTGGEKLFFGSGTQLSVL.

A remark on this clonotype: Its ends do not fully match the called genes, so a read error is possible. Here the CDR3 DNA reads TGCGGTGCCAGGGACCTGTACCTAGATACCCAGTACTTC. Amino acid sequence: CGARDLYLDTQYF. V gene TRBV20-1 combines with J gene TRBJ2-5, with D perhaps assigned TRBD1 or TRBD2 (5 bases each). Germline lookup yields CDR1 DFQATT and CDR2 SNEGSKA (reference sequence). The CDR3 spans 13 residues.

In DNA form, the CDR3 reads TGCGCCAGCAGCTTGGAAGACAGGGGGCAATACGAGCAGTACTTC. Its protein product is CASSLEDRGQYEQYF. The chain recombines TRBV5-1 with TRBJ2-7; TRBD1 matches 10 bases. V trimming: 0 bases; J trimming: 4 bases; junction bases outside the gene matches: 4. The CDR3 has 15 residues. The germline V gene has CDR1 SGHRS and CDR2 YFSETQ.

This clonotype was detected a few times. The chain has TRBV7-3 and TRBJ1-3; 7 nucleotides match TRBD1. The CDR3 is 16 amino acids. Germline lookup yields CDR1 SGHTA and CDR2 FQGTGA. With V trimmed by 5 bases and J by 0 bases, 7 bases remained unmatched. The CDR3 loop is CASSDTQGLSGNTIYF. The CDR3 DNA reads TGTGCCAGCAGCGATACACAGGGGCTCTCTGGAAACACCATATATTTT.

Regarding this clonotype: Given a much more abundant clone one base away, this may be a read error. This chain connects TRBV2 to TRBJ2-7, with D maybe TRBD1 (5 bases). The CDR3 is 13 residues long. V was shortened by 8 bases and J by 6 bases, with 17 bases between the two germline ends. Germline-derived CDR1 and CDR2 are SNHLY and FYNNEI. In DNA form, the CDR3 reads TGTGCCAGCGCCCCGGGCAGGGCTGTCGAGCAGTACTTC. As protein: CASAPGRAVEQYF.

This chain links TRBV10-3 with TRBJ2-5; 7 bases agree with TRBD1. The CDR3 runs 14 residues. V dropped 10 bases and J dropped 5; count of bases not matched to a gene: 13. CDR1 is ENHRY and CDR2 is SYGVKD in the germline V gene. The CDR3 DNA is TGTGCCACTTTGGCCCAGGGGGTCCCTGAGACCCAGTACTTC. It yields the protein CATLAQGVPETQYF.

The rearrangement uses TRBV6-1 and TRBJ1-5, with D possibly being TRBD1 (6 bases). V was pared by 6 bases and J by 6 bases, with 12 bases between. CDR3 size: 13 residues. Germline CDR1 reads MNHNS; CDR2 reads SASEGT. In DNA form, the CDR3 reads TGTGCCAGCAGCCGGACAGACACTCAGCCCCAGCATTTT. This gives the protein CASSRTDTQPQHF.

Worth noting for this clonotype: A junction end diverges from the germline sequence, so it may reflect a read error. The chain is built from TRBV12-3 or TRBV12-4 and TRBJ2-5, with D unresolved. CDR3 length equals 14 residues. The chain's CDR3 is CAISYSAVQETQYF. The CDR3 bases are TGTGCCATCAGTTACTCAGCAGTCCAAGAGACCCAGTACTTC.

Turning to this clonotype: Being one base from a much bigger clone, this may be a read error. The chain carries TRBV7-8 and TRBJ1-1, with D possibly TRBD1 on 6 matching bases. Germline CDR1 SGHVS, CDR2 FQNEAQ. CDR3 length equals 13 residues. The CDR3 is CASSSSNRDEALF. The DNA for the CDR3 is TGTGCCAGCAGCTCTTCGAACAGGGATGAAGCTCTCTTT.

This clonotype occurred once. DNA of the CDR3: TGTGCCAGCAGTTACTTAGCGGGAATCTCCTACGAGCAGTACTTC. Translated, it gives CASSYLAGISYEQYF. The chain has TRBV6-5 and TRBJ2-7; 8 bases are a match to TRBD2. CDR3 length: 15 amino acids. Per germline, CDR1 MNHEY and CDR2 SVGAGI. The junction had 2 bases not matched to a gene; V was cut back by 1 base and J by 0 bases.

With regard to this clonotype: At one end the junction does not follow the germline gene, possibly because of a read error. J is TRBJ1-1 and V is TRBV10-3; TRBD1 might be the D (6 bases). Germline CDR1 ENHRY, CDR2 SYGVKD. This CDR3 has 16 amino acids. The DNA for the CDR3 is TGTGCCAGCAGTGAAGCGAGCCGGGGGGCAGTCACTGGAGCTTTCTTT. Translated: CASSEASRGAVTGAFF.

The table lists this clonotype with many counts. CDR3 region: CSVAISVGNYEQYF. The CDR3 coding sequence is TGCAGCGTTGCAATTAGCGTTGGGAACTACGAGCAGTACTTC. The chain combines TRBV29-1 with TRBJ2-7; D may be TRBD2 (5 bases). The germline gives CDR1 SQVTM, CDR2 ANQGSEA. Trimming removed 4 bases from V and 3 bases from J, with 16 bases in between. There are 14 residues in the CDR3.

This clonotype turned up a few times. The rearrangement joins TRBV20-1 to TRBJ1-5; 8 nucleotides match TRBD1. V shed 0 bases and J 5 bases; nucleotides not matched to a gene: 6. The length of the CDR3 is 15 residues. The germline V gene encodes CDR1 DFQATT and CDR2 SNEGSKA (reference sequence). CDR3 DNA sequence: TGCAGTGCTAGAGATATACAGGGGGTGGATCAGCCCCAGCATTTT. It yields the protein CSARDIQGVDQPQHF.

The V and J genes are TRBV19 and TRBJ1-1; no firm D call. The V gene's germline CDR1 is LNHDA and CDR2 SQIVND (reference sequence). This CDR3 has 13 residues. With 1 base removed from V and 8 bases from J, the gap between germline ends came to 11 bases. The CDR3 sequence is CASSIGRGLEAFF. CDR3 nucleotides: TGTGCCAGTAGTATAGGGCGCGGGCTCGAAGCTTTCTTT. The full variable domain, with the rest looked up from reference TRBV19 and TRBJ1-1, is DGGITQSPKYLFRKEGQNVTLSCEQNLNHDAMYWYRQDPGQGLRLIYYSQIVNDFQKGDIAEGYSVSREKKESFPLTVTSAQKNPTAFYLCASSIGRGLEAFFGQGTRLTVV.